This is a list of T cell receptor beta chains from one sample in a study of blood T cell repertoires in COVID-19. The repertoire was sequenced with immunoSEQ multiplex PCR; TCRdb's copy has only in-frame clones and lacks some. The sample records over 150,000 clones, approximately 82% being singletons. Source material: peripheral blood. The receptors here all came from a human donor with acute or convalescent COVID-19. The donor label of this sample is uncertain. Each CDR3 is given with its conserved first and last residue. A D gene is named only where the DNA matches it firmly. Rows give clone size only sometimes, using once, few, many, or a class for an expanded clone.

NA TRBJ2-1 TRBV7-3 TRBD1 TGTGCCAGCAGCAGACAGGGCGGTTTTATCGATGAGCAGTTCTTC CASSRQGGFIDEQFF
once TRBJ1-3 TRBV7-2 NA TGTGCCAGCAGCCTTGGGGGGGGCGGAAACACCATATATTTT CASSLGGGGNTIYF
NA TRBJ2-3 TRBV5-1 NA TGCGCCAGCAGGCTGGCGGGCCCGATTAAAACAGATACGCAGTATTTT CASRLAGPIKTDTQYF
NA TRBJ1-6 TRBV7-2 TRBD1 TGTGCCAGCAGCCCAAGGGGACAGAGTAATTCACCCCTCCACTTT CASSPRGQSNSPLHF
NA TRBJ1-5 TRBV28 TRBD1 TGTGCCAGCGCTCGCCAGGTCGGGACAGGTAATCAGCCCCAGCATTTT CASARQVGTGNQPQHF
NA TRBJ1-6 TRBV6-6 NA TGTGCCAGCAGTTCACGGGGTGATTCACCCCTCCACTTT CASSSRGDSPLHF
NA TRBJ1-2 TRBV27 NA TGTGCCAGCAGTTCGGGACAAGTCTATGGCTACACCTTC CASSSGQVYGYTF
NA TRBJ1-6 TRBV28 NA TGTGCCAGCAGCGTGGGACTCCTAGGGAATTCACCCCTCCACTTT CASSVGLLGNSPLHF
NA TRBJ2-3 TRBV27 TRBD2 TGTGCCAGCAGGTCTAGCGGGAGAGATACGCAGTATTTT CASRSSGRDTQYF
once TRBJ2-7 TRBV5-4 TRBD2 TGTGCCAGCAGCTTCGGCGGGAGGAGCCCTTTGTGGCAGTACTTC CASSFGGRSPLWQYF
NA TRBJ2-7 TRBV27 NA TGTGCCAGCAGTCCAAACGGTGTGCCCTCCTACGAGCAGTACTTC CASSPNGVPSYEQYF
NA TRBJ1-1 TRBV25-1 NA TGTGCCAGCATCCCACTAGGGCGGACGAACACTGAAGCTTTCTTT CASIPLGRTNTEAFF
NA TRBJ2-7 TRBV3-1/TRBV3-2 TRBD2 TGTGCCAGCAGCCAAACGGCTAGCGGGTACTCCTACGAGCAGTACTTC CASSQTASGYSYEQYF
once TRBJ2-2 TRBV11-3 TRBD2 TGTGCCAGCAGCCCGGCGGGACTAGCGGACACCGGGGAGCTGTTTTTT CASSPAGLADTGELFF
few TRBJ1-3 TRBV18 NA TGTGCCAGCTCACCACGTTGGCAGGGTGGAAACACCATATATTTT CASSPRWQGGNTIYF
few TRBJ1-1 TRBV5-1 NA TGCGCCAGCAGCCCTCGGGGCACTGAAGCTTTCTTT CASSPRGTEAFF
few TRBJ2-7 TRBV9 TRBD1 TGTGCCAGCAGCCTCCGGGACAGATTAACCTACGAGCAGTACTTC CASSLRDRLTYEQYF
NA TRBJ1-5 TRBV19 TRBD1 TGTGCCAGTAGTGTCGCACAGGGGGGGACTCAGCCCCAGCATTTT CASSVAQGGTQPQHF
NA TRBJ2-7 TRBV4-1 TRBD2 TGCGCCAGCAGCCTAGCGGGAGGGCCGCCCTACGAGCAGTACTTC CASSLAGGPPYEQYF
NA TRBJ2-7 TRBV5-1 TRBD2 TGCGCCAGCAGCCAGCTAGCGGGGGAATTCTACGAGCAGTACTTC CASSQLAGEFYEQYF
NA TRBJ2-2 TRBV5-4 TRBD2 TGTGCCAGCACCGCCGGGACTAGCATCACCGGGGAGCTGTTTTTT CASTAGTSITGELFF
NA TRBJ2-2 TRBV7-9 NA TGTGCCAGCAGCTTATACAGCTCCTGGGAGCTGTTTTTT CASSLYSSWELFF
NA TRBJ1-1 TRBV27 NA TGTGCCAGCCAACCTCGTAGGGGAACTGAAGCTTTCTTT CASQPRRGTEAFF
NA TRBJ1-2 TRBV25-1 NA TGTGCCAGCAGTGAATCGGAACAGGGTGGCGGCTACACCTTC CASSESEQGGGYTF
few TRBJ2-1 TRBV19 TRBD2 TGTGCCACCCGGGGGGGGGCTAGCGGGAGGCATGAGCAGTTCTTC CATRGGASGRHEQFF
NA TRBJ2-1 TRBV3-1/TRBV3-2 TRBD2 TGTGCCAGCAGCTCCGGGACTAGCGGAGCCAATGAGCAGTTCTTC CASSSGTSGANEQFF
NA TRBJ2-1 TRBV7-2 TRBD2 TGTGCCAGCAGCTTACGAGGGAGGGCCTTCGGTGAGCAGTTCTTC CASSLRGRAFGEQFF
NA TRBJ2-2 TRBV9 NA TGTGCCAGCAGCGTAGTTGGGGGGACCACCGGGGAGCTGTTTTTT CASSVVGGTTGELFF
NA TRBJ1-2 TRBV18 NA TGTGCCAGCTCACCGGGGCCAGGGTCTGGCTACACCTTC CASSPGPGSGYTF
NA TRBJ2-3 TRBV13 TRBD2 TGTGCCAGCAGCTCCCGGACTAGCGGGAGTCCAGATACGCAGTATTTT CASSSRTSGSPDTQYF
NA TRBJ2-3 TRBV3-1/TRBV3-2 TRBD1 TGTGCCAGCAGCCAAGTCCTCAGGGGGCACTGCCAATACACAGATACGCAGTATTTT CASSQVLRGHCQYTDTQYF
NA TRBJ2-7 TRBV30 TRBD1 TGTGCCTGGGGACAGGGGGCTCTCTACGAGCAGTACTTC CAWGQGALYEQYF
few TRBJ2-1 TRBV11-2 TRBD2 TGTGCCAGCAGCCCCCAGGGGGGACTAGCAAGGGAGCAGTTCTTC CASSPQGGLAREQFF
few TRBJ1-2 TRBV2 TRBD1 TGTGCCACGAATAAGGACAGGGGTTATGGCTACACCTTC CATNKDRGYGYTF
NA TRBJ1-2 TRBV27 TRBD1 TGTGCCAGCAGTTTCCACCGGGACAGGGTAGGGCCTAACTATGGCTACACCTTC CASSFHRDRVGPNYGYTF
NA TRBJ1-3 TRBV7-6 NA TGTGCCAGCAGCTTATATCCCCCGGGGTCTGGAAACACCATATATTTT CASSLYPPGSGNTIYF
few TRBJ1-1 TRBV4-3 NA TGCGCCAGCAGCCAAGACAGGGTAGGCACTGAAGCTTTCTTT CASSQDRVGTEAFF
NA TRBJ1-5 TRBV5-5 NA TGTGCCAGCAGCTTGGGTCAGAGCAATCAGCCCCAGCATTTT CASSLGQSNQPQHF
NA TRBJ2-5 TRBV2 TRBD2 TGTGCCAGCAGCGCTAGCGGGGGGAAAGAGACCCAGTACTTC CASSASGGKETQYF
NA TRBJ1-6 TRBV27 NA TGTGCCAGCAGTCCAAACGGGGGGCCCCTCCACTTT CASSPNGGPLHF
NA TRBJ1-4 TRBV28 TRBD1 TGTGCCAGCAGTGGGACAGGTTACGAAAAACTGTTTTTT CASSGTGYEKLFF
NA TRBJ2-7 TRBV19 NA TGTGCCAGTAGCCCTTTTACAGGGTCCTACGAGCAGTACTTC CASSPFTGSYEQYF
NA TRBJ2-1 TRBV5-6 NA TGTGCCAGCAGCTTGGGGCCCCCTCTAGCTACGACGCCGGGTGAGCAGTTCTTC CASSLGPPLATTPGEQFF
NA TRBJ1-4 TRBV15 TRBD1 TGTGCCACCAGCAGAGATCGGGGGACAGGGGGTGAAAAACTGTTTTTT CATSRDRGTGGEKLFF
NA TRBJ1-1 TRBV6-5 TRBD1 TGTGCCAGCAAGGGGACAGGGGGGACTGAAGCTTTCTTT CASKGTGGTEAFF